Listed here are 18 T cell receptor beta chains from one sample, sequenced in a study of beta chain features in type 1 diabetes. Findings of the study overall: Significant though moderate, a shortening of TCRB CDR3s appeared in all four CD4+ subsets of Type 1 diabetes patients.

Expressed TCRB transcripts were sequenced after all isolated RNA was converted to cDNA. Sequencing was performed with immunoSEQ multiplex PCR; in TCRdb, only in-frame clones are kept and a portion is missing. The table has approximately 360,000 clones, around an eighth seen once; the top ten hold over 0.008%. Their cognate antigens are unknown. Sequenced sample: naive CD4+ T cells from blood. These receptor sequences come from a woman in her late teens or twenties with type 1 diabetes.

This clone has only a few counts. V is TRBV11-2 and J is TRBJ2-7, with 11 positions matching TRBD2. V dropped 0 bases and J dropped 4; count of bases not matched to a gene: 2. CDR3 length: 15 residues. Germline V lookup: CDR1 SGHAT, CDR2 FQNNGV. CDR3 protein: CASSLELAGVYEQYF. The DNA of the CDR3 is TGTGCCAGCAGCTTAGAACTAGCGGGAGTTTACGAGCAGTACTTC.

The chain employs TRBV5-6 and TRBJ2-5, with TRBD1 as a possible D gene (6 bases). V was cut by 1 base and J by 6 bases, with 10 bases left in between. The length of the CDR3 is 13 residues. CDR1 and CDR2 from the germline V gene are SGHDT and YYEEEE. CDR3 amino acids: CASSLIQGKTQYF. Written as DNA, the CDR3 is TGTGCCAGCAGCTTGATTCAGGGGAAGACCCAGTACTTC. The full variable domain, completed using reference TRBV5-6 and TRBJ2-5, is DAGVTQSPTHLIKTRGQQVTLRCSPKSGHDTVSWYQQALGQGPQFIFQYYEEEERQRGNFPDRFSGHQFPNYSSELNVNALLLGDSALYLCASSLIQGKTQYFGPGTRLLVL.

This clone has a handful of counts. The chain has TRBV30 and TRBJ2-2; 7 bases agree with TRBD1. J lost 4 bases, V lost 2 bases, and 7 bases had no gene match. The CDR3 loop spans 15 amino acids. Germline V CDR1 and CDR2: GTSNPN, SVGIG (reference sequence). The CDR3 spells CAWSRGQSGTGELFF. Here the CDR3 DNA reads TGTGCCTGGAGTAGGGGACAGTCGGGCACCGGGGAGCTGTTTTTT.

This clone has just one count. The rearrangement links TRBV18 to TRBJ1-2, with 11 bases aligning to TRBD1. With 2 bases clipped from V and 6 bases from J, the junction kept 5 bases outside the gene matches. Germline-derived CDR1 and CDR2 are KGHSH and LQKENI. The CDR3 sequence is 15 residues long. Here the CDR3 reads CASSPRTGGNDGYTF. The CDR3, as DNA: TGTGCCAGCTCACCAAGGACAGGGGGCAATGATGGCTACACCTTC.

This clone appeared a few times. V gene TRBV6-5 combines with J gene TRBJ2-5, with D unclear. This CDR3 spans 14 amino acids. V dropped 2 bases and J dropped 13 bases, with 20 bases sitting between them. Looked up from germline, CDR1 is MNHEY and CDR2 is SVGAGI. The CDR3 reads CASSYLPNQPHSYF. The CDR3 DNA reads as TGTGCCAGCAGTTACCTTCCAAACCAACCCCACTCGTACTTC.

The chain couples TRBV7-8 to TRBJ2-3; 7 positions agree with TRBD2. Germline V lookup: CDR1 SGHVS, CDR2 FQNEAQ. The V and J ends lost 4 bases and 15 bases, in that order; junction bases with no gene match: 10. This CDR3 comprises 12 residues. CDR3 nucleotide sequence: TGTGCCAGCAGCTGGGGGGGGGAGGGGCCATATTTT. It specifies CASSWGGEGPYF.

The chain joins TRBV4-2 to TRBJ1-1; the D gene is possibly TRBD1 (6 bases). V lost 4 bases and J 0 bases, leaving 18 bases between the germline ends. Germline assignment: CDR1 LGHNA and CDR2 YNFKEQ. The CDR3 is 17 amino acids. In DNA form, the CDR3 reads TGTGCCAGCAGCCTGGATCAGGGGCAGGGGATGAACACTGAAGCTTTCTTT. Translating it yields CASSLDQGQGMNTEAFF.

This clone was recorded a few times. The chain employs TRBV13 and TRBJ2-1, with D possibly being TRBD2 (5 bases). In germline, CDR1 is PRHDT, CDR2 FYEKMQ (reference sequence). V was trimmed by 6 bases and J by 5 bases, leaving 11 bases between them. The CDR3 is 13 residues long. CDR3 sequence: CASRREIDNEQFF. CDR3 DNA sequence: TGTGCCAGCAGGAGGGAAATTGACAATGAGCAGTTCTTC.

This clone was picked up a small number of times. V usage is TRBV28 and J usage is TRBJ2-7; weak D call: TRBD1 (6 bases). This CDR3 is 15 amino acids long. Germline lookup yields CDR1 MDHEN and CDR2 SYDVKM. The V end lost 5 bases, the J end lost 1 base, and 15 bases lay between the germline ends. CDR3 nucleotides: TGTGCCAGCAGTACAGCAGGGGTAGAGTCCTACGAGCAGTACTTC. Translation: CASSTAGVESYEQYF. The variable domain in full, completed from reference TRBV28 and TRBJ2-7, reads DVKVTQSSRYLVKRTGEKVFLECVQDMDHENMFWYRQDPGLGLRLIYFSYDVKMKEKGDIPEGYSVSREKKERFSLILESASTNQTSMYLCASSTAGVESYEQYFGPGTRLTVT.

This clone was observed a handful of times. The rearrangement joins TRBV6-1 to TRBJ2-7, with 7 bases that match TRBD2. Germline V gene lookup returns CDR1 MNHNS and CDR2 SASEGT. V was pared by 3 bases and J by 3 bases, with 5 bases of the junction left unmatched. The CDR3 spans 14 residues. The DNA of the CDR3 is TGTGCCAGCAGTGAGTTGGGCGGGAGCTACGAGCAGTACTTC. Protein sequence: CASSELGGSYEQYF.

V gene TRBV27 combines with J gene TRBJ1-5; 7 nucleotides agree with TRBD1. V lost 6 bases to trimming and J lost 6 bases; unmatched junction nucleotides: 8. This CDR3 region has 14 residues. Germline loops: CDR1 MNHEY, CDR2 SMNVEV (reference sequence). The CDR3 DNA is TGTGCCAGCAGACTCGACAGGGACTCTCAGCCCCAGCATTTT. This translates into CASRLDRDSQPQHF.

This clone was counted between two and nine times. This CDR3 is CASSPRAGGPGDTQYF. CDR3 DNA: TGTGCCAGCAGCCCCCGGGCGGGGGGGCCAGGGGATACGCAGTATTTT. The chain has TRBV9 and TRBJ2-3; 9 positions match TRBD2. CDR3 length: 16 amino acids. Germline V CDR1 and CDR2: SGDLS, YYNGEE. With 4 bases clipped from V and 6 bases from J, the junction kept 12 bases outside the gene matches. The whole variable domain, remainder taken from reference TRBV9 and TRBJ2-3, is DSGVTQTPKHLITATGQRVTLRCSPRSGDLSVYWYQQSLDQGLQFLIQYYNGEERAKGNILERFSAQQFPDLHSELNLSSLELGDSALYFCASSPRAGGPGDTQYFGPGTRLTVL.

This clone appeared a few times. This chain uses TRBV7-2 with TRBJ1-1; D not resolved. The CDR3 contains 14 residues. Trimming stripped 1 base from V and 0 bases from J, with 6 bases between. Germline V gene sequence: CDR1 SGHTA, CDR2 FQGNSA. CDR3 sequence (DNA): TGTGCCAGCAGCTTAGGTGGCATGAACACTGAAGCTTTCTTT. This translates into CASSLGGMNTEAFF. Full variable domain (outside the CDR3, taken from reference TRBV7-2 and TRBJ1-1): GAGVSQSPSNKVTEKGKDVELRCDPISGHTALYWYRQSLGQGLEFLIYFQGNSAPDKSGLPSDRFSAERTGGSVSTLTIQRTQQEDSAVYLCASSLGGMNTEAFFGQGTRLTVV.

This chain links TRBV6-6 with TRBJ2-7; 10 bases are a match to TRBD1. Germline V gene data show CDR1 as MNHNY and CDR2 as SVGAGI (reference sequence). The J segment lost 6 bases and the V segment lost 2 bases, leaving 4 bases of the junction unmatched. The CDR3 contains 14 residues. CDR3 sequence reads: CASSYGTGVAEQYF. Written as DNA, the CDR3 is TGTGCCAGCAGTTACGGGACAGGGGTTGCCGAGCAGTACTTC.

This sequence joins TRBV29-1 and TRBJ2-5, with 7 bases aligning to TRBD1. V shed 6 bases, J shed 7 bases, and the junction held 5 bases outside the gene matches. Looked up from germline, CDR1 is SQVTM and CDR2 is ANQGSEA. The CDR3 is 11 residues long. For the CDR3, the DNA is TGCAGCGTAGATACAGGGGTGACCCAGTACTTC. Translation gives CSVDTGVTQYF. Filled out from reference TRBV29-1 and TRBJ2-5, the complete variable domain reads SAVISQKPSRDICQRGTSLTIQCQVDSQVTMMFWYRQQPGQSLTLIATANQGSEATYESGFVIDKFPISRPNLTFSTLTVSNMSPEDSSIYLCSVDTGVTQYFGPGTRLLVL.

The table lists this clone with a few counts. Here the CDR3 reads CATSRESNQETQYF. The CDR3 nucleotides are TGTGCCACCAGTCGGGAAAGCAACCAAGAGACCCAGTACTTC. V usage is TRBV15 and J usage is TRBJ2-5; the D gene is possibly TRBD2 (5 bases). The CDR3 spans 14 residues. Germline assignment: CDR1 LNHNV and CDR2 YYDKDF (reference sequence). V lost 6 bases, J lost 0 bases, and 11 bases lay in between.

V gene TRBV2 combines with J gene TRBJ2-1; possible D gene TRBD2, 5 bases. CDR1 and CDR2 (germline): SNHLY, FYNNEI. V gave up 7 bases and J gave up 4 bases, with 11 bases separating them. This CDR3 has 13 amino acids. CDR3 amino acids: CASNPGVYNEQFF. In nucleotides, the CDR3 is TGTGCCAGCAACCCCGGGGTTTACAATGAGCAGTTCTTC.

There are a few counts of this clone. The CDR3 protein is CASSPTEERGYTF. Here the CDR3 DNA reads TGTGCCAGCTCACCGACAGAAGAAAGGGGCTACACCTTC. This chain uses TRBV18 with TRBJ1-2; weak D call: TRBD1 (5 bases). Trimming took 3 bases from V and 8 from J, leaving 13 bases between them. CDR1 and CDR2 from the germline V gene are KGHSH and LQKENI. This CDR3 has 13 residues.